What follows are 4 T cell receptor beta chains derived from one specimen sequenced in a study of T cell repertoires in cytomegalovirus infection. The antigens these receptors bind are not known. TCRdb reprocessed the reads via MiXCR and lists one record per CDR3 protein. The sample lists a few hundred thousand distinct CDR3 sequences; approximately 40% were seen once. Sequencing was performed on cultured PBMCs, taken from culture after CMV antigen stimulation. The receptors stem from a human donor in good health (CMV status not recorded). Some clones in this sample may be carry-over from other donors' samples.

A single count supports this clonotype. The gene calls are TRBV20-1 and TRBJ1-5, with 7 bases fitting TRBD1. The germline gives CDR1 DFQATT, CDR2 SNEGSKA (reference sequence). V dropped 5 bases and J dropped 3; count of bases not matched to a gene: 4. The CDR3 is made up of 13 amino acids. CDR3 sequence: CSARDSYNQPQHF. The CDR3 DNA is TGCAGTGCTCGGGACAGCTACAATCAGCCCCAGCATTTT.

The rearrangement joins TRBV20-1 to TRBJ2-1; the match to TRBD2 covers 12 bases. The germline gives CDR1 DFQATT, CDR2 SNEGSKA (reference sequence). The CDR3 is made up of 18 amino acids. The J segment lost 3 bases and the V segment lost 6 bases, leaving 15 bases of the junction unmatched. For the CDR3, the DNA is TGCAGTGCGAGGACACTAGCGGGAGGACGGAAGATCTACAATGAGCAGTTCTTC. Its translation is CSARTLAGGRKIYNEQFF.

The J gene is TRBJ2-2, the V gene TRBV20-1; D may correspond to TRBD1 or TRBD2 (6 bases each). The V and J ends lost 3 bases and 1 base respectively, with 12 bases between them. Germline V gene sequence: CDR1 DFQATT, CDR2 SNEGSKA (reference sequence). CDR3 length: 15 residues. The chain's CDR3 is CSARRGAMNTGELFF. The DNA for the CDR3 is TGCAGTGCTAGGAGGGGGGCTATGAACACCGGGGAGCTGTTTTTT.

CDR3 sequence (DNA): TGTGCCAGCCGCCCGTTGGGGGGATTTCGGAATGAGCAGTTCTTC. Amino acid sequence: CASRPLGGFRNEQFF. The gene calls are TRBV12-3 or TRBV12-4 and TRBJ2-1; possibly TRBD2 for D (6 bases). V was cut by 8 bases and J by 7 bases, with 21 bases left in between. The CDR3 loop spans 15 amino acids.